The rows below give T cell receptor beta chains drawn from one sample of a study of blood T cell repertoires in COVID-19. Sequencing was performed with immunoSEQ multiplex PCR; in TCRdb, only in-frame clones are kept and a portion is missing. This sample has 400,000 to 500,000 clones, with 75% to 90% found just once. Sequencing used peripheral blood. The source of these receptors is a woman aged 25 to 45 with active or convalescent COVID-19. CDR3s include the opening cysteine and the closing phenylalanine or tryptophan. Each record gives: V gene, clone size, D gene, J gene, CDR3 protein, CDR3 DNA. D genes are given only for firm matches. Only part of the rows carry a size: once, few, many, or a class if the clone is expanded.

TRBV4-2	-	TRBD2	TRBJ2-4	CASSQDLLAGGQAAKNIQYF	TGTGCCAGCAGCCAAGATTTACTAGCGGGGGGCCAAGCGGCCAAAAACATTCAGTACTTC
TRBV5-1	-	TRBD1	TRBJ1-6	CASSKGQGLERSPLHF	TGCGCCAGCAGCAAGGGACAGGGGTTAGAGAGATCACCCCTCCACTTT
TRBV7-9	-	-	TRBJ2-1	CASSLVMANEQFF	TGTGCCAGCAGCTTAGTCATGGCCAATGAGCAGTTCTTC
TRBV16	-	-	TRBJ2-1	CASSQSAAGEQFF	TGTGCCAGCAGCCAATCGGCCGCAGGTGAGCAGTTCTTC
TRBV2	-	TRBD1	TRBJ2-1	CASPRGGPYNEQFF	TGTGCCAGCCCGCGAGGGGGCCCCTACAATGAGCAGTTCTTC
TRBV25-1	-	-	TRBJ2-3	CASSERRVGEGDTQYF	TGTGCCAGCAGTGAGAGGAGGGTGGGGGAAGGAGATACGCAGTATTTT
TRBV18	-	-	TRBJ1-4	CASSERQVRSEKLFF	TGTGCCAGCTCAGAAAGACAGGTCAGATCGGAAAAACTGTTTTTT
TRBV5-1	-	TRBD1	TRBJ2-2	CASSVDRGGTGELFF	TGCGCCAGCAGCGTGGACAGGGGGGGCACCGGGGAGCTGTTTTTT
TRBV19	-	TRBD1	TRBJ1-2	CASSEGQGNYGYTF	TGTGCCAGTAGTGAGGGACAGGGGAACTATGGCTACACCTTC
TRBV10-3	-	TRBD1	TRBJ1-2	CAISDGGGGNYGYTF	TGTGCCATCAGCGACGGAGGGGGCGGGAACTATGGCTACACCTTC
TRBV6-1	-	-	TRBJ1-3	CASSDTFTGLSGNTIYF	TGTGCCAGCAGTGACACCTTTACAGGTCTCTCTGGAAACACCATATATTTT
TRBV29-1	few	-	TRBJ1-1	CSVEDLESEAFF	TGCAGCGTTGAAGATCTTGAGAGTGAAGCTTTCTTT
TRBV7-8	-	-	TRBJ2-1	CASSTSSAPYNEQFF	TGTGCCAGCAGCACTTCTAGCGCCCCCTACAATGAGCAGTTCTTC
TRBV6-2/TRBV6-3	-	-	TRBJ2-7	CASSYKTGVPYEQYF	TGTGCCAGCAGTTACAAGACGGGGGTACCCTACGAGCAGTACTTC
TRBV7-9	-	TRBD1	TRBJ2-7	CASSTGAGTEMYPTTGQYF	TGTGCCAGCAGCACCGGGGCTGGGACAGAGATGTATCCTACGACTGGGCAGTACTTC
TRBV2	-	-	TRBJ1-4	CASSAPGRDIGKLFF	TGTGCCAGCAGTGCGCCCGGGAGGGACATCGGAAAACTGTTTTTT
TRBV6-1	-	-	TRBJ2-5	CASSEIGGTPSYF	TGTGCCAGCAGTGAAATTGGGGGGACCCCTTCGTACTTC
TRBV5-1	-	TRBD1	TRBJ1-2	CASSLMLGGTAGTANYGYTF	TGCGCCAGCAGCTTGATGTTAGGGGGCACCGCAGGGACAGCTAACTATGGCTACACCTTC
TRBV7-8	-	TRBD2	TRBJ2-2	CASSSLTSGSVAGELFF	TGTGCCAGCAGCTCCCTTACTAGCGGGAGTGTCGCCGGGGAGCTGTTTTTT
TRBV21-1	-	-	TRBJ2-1	CAPPQAEGADEQFF	TGTGCCCCCCCCCAAGCGGAGGGGGCGGATGAGCAGTTCTTC
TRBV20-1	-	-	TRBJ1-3	CSASGGHSGNTIYF	TGCAGTGCTAGTGGCGGCCACTCTGGAAACACCATATATTTT
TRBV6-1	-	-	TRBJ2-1	CASSEALQADEQFF	TGTGCCAGCAGTGAAGCGCTCCAGGCTGATGAGCAGTTCTTC
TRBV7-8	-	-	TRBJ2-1	CASSLVDTYNEQFF	TGTGCCAGCAGCTTAGTGGACACGTACAATGAGCAGTTCTTC
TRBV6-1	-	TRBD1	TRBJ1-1	CASSEEAGGLNTEAFF	TGTGCCAGCAGTGAAGAGGCAGGGGGCTTGAACACTGAAGCTTTCTTT
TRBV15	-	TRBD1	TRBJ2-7	CATSRPGQGDHEQYF	TGTGCCACCAGCAGACCGGGACAGGGAGACCACGAGCAGTACTTC
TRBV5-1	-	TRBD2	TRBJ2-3	CASSLASGPSTDTQYF	TGCGCCAGCAGCTTGGCTAGCGGACCTAGCACAGATACGCAGTATTTT
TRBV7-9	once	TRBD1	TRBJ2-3	CASSLRGLPDTQYF	TGTGCCAGCAGCTTAAGGGGGCTCCCAGATACGCAGTATTTT
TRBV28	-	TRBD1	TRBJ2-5	CASRRTGGGETQYF	TGTGCCAGCAGGCGGACAGGGGGGGGAGAGACCCAGTACTTC
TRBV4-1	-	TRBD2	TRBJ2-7	CASSQELAGAASSYEQYF	TGCGCCAGCAGCCAAGAACTAGCGGGGGCCGCAAGCTCCTACGAGCAGTACTTC
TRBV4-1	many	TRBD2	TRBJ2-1	CASSQAWTSGSNEQFF	TGCGCCAGCAGCCAAGCTTGGACTAGCGGGAGTAATGAGCAGTTCTTC
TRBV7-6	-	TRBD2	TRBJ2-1	CASSLGGSGRYEQFF	TGTGCCAGCAGCTTAGGGGGTAGCGGGAGGTATGAGCAGTTCTTC
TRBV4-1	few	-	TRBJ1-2	CASSQDQAQGNYGYTF	TGCGCCAGCAGCCAAGATCAGGCCCAGGGGAACTATGGCTACACCTTC
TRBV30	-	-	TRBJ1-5	CAWSSGMGNQPQHF	TGTGCCTGGAGTTCAGGGATGGGCAATCAGCCCCAGCATTTT
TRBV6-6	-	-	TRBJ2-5	CASSPRRETQYF	TGTGCCAGCAGCCCCAGGCGAGAGACCCAGTACTTC
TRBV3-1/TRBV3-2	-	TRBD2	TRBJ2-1	CASSQALAGDNEQFF	TGTGCCAGCAGCCAAGCACTAGCGGGGGACAATGAGCAGTTCTTC
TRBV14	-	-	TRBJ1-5	CASSQGQGSNQPQHF	TGTGCCAGCAGCCAAGGTCAGGGGAGCAATCAGCCCCAGCATTTT
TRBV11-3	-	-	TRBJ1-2	CASSLEWTVPNYGYTF	TGTGCCAGCAGCTTAGAGTGGACAGTTCCTAACTATGGCTACACCTTC
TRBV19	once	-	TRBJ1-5	CASSIGRGLNQPQHF	TGTGCCAGTAGTATAGGCAGGGGCCTCAATCAGCCCCAGCATTTT